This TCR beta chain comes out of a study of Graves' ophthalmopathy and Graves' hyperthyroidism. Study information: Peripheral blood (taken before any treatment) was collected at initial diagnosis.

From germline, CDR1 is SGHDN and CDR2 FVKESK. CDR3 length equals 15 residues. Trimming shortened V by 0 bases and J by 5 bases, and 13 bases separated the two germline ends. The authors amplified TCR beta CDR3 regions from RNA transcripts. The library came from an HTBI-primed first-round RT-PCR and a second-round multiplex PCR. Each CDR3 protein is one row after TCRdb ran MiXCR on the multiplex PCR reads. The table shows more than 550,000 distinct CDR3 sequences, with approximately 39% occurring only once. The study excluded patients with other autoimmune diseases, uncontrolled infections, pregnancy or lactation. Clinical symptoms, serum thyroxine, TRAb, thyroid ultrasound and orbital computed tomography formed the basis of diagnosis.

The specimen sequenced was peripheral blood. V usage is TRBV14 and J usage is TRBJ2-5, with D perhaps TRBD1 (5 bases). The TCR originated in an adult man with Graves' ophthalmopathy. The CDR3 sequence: CASSQEGGARETQYF. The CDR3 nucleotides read TGTGCCAGCAGCCAAGAAGGTGGGGCACGCGAGACCCAGTACTTC.